The clone carrying this T cell receptor (beta chain) was seen a handful of times. Its antigen is undetermined. This sample is drawn from a study of T-cell memory formation after mild COVID-19. Points from the study as a whole: Second-wave clones reaching peak frequency on day 37 lacked confirmed SARS-CoV-2 specificity. In pre-infection memory, a portion of responding clones appeared, which suggested that cross-reactive memory joined.

Germline assignment: CDR1 LGHDT and CDR2 YNNKEL (reference sequence). V shed 3 bases and J shed 7 bases, with 7 bases lying between them. The CDR3 sequence is 13 residues long. TCRdb passed the 5' RACE reads through MiXCR, listing each CDR3 protein once. The sample holds 35,000 to 50,000 distinct CDR3 sequences, roughly 9% seen once. The clonotype originates from an adult woman who had mild COVID-19 (a few samples of this study predate the infection). Cell type and time point are not known. The chain recombines TRBV3-1 with TRBJ1-6; tentatively, D is TRBD1 (5 bases). The material sequenced was PBMCs or a T cell subset sorted from them (not recorded which). CDR3 sequence reads: CASSHDSNSPLHF. In nucleotides, the CDR3 is TGTGCCAGCAGCCACGACAGCAATTCACCCCTCCACTTT.